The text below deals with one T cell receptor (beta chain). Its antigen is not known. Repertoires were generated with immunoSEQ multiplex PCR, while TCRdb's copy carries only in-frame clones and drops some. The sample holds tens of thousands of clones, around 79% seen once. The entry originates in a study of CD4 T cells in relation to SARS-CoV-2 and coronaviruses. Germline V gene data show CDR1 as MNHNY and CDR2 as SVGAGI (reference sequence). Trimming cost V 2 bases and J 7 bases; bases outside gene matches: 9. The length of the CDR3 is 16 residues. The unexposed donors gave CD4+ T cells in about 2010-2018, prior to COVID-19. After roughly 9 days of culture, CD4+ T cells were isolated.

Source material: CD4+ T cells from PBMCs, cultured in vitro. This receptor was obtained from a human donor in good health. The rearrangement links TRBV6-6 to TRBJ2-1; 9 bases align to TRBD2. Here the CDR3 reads CASSYGLGGGGNEQFF. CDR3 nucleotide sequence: TGTGCCAGCAGTTACGGGCTCGGCGGGGGGGGGAATGAGCAGTTCTTC.